These 14 T cell receptor beta chains were sequenced from one sample in a study of blood T cell repertoires in COVID-19. TCRdb's table, derived via immunoSEQ multiplex PCR, lists solely in-frame clones and lacks some. This table has some 190,000 clones, around four fifths appearing once. The specimen was peripheral blood. The receptors derive from a woman between 65 and 79 years old with active or convalescent COVID-19.

This clone is a singleton in its sample. The rearrangement joins TRBV5-5 to TRBJ2-3; possibly TRBD2 for D (5 bases). Trimming cost V 4 bases and J 8 bases, with 17 bases left between them. CDR3 length: 14 residues. From germline, CDR1 is SGHKS and CDR2 YYEKEE (reference sequence). The CDR3 nucleotides read TGTGCCAGCAGCCCGGGTCCTAGCACGGGTACGCAGTATTTT. Its translation: CASSPGPSTGTQYF.

This chain uses TRBV5-1 with TRBJ2-7, with D perhaps TRBD2 (6 bases). The V end lost 4 bases, the J end lost 5 bases, and 19 bases lay between the germline ends. This CDR3 has 15 amino acids. Germline V gene sequence: CDR1 SGHRS, CDR2 YFSETQ. Here the CDR3 reads CASSVTLAGGNEQYF. The CDR3 nucleotides read TGCGCCAGCAGCGTGACCCTAGCTGGCGGGAACGAGCAGTACTTC.

V and J are TRBV3-1 (or the pseudogene TRBV3-2) and TRBJ1-1; D gene ambiguous. Germline CDR1 is LGHDT and CDR2 is YNNKEL (reference sequence). This CDR3 is built from 15 residues. The V end was cut by 3 bases, the J end by 1 base, with 12 bases between. The CDR3, as DNA: TGTGCCAGCAGCCATGGCGGCAAAAAGAACACTGAAGCTTTCTTT. It translates to CASSHGGKKNTEAFF.

This clone was detected only once. The V and J genes are TRBV24-1 and TRBJ2-3; 7 bases line up with TRBD2. The germline gives CDR1 KGHDR, CDR2 SFDVKD. V shed 5 bases, J shed 8 bases, and the junction held 9 bases outside the gene matches. CDR3 length: 14 residues. For the CDR3, the DNA is TGTGCCACCAGTGGCGGGGGAACCCCTAGTACGCAGTATTTT. This encodes CATSGGGTPSTQYF.

The chain links TRBV7-2 to TRBJ2-7, with D possibly being TRBD1 (6 bases). Germline assignment: CDR1 SGHTA and CDR2 FQGNSA. Trimming removed 5 bases at V and 5 bases at J, with 22 bases between. The CDR3 consists of 16 residues. This CDR3 is CASSAWDTTKTHEQYF. CDR3 in DNA: TGTGCCAGCAGCGCCTGGGACACAACAAAGACCCACGAGCAGTACTTC.

V is TRBV19 and J is TRBJ2-2, with 8 bases matching TRBD1. The V gene end was trimmed by 6 bases and the J gene end by 3 bases; junction bases not matched to a gene: 15. Germline CDR1 reads LNHDA; CDR2 reads SQIVND (reference sequence). This CDR3 spans 18 amino acids. The CDR3 DNA reads TGTGCCAGTAGGGGGGGCGGGACAGGTCCCGCGGACACCGGGGAGCTGTTTTTT. It encodes CASRGGGTGPADTGELFF.

As DNA, the CDR3 is TGTGCCAGCAGGATGGTAGGGGGCGCCGGGGAGCTGTTTTTT. This sequence encodes CASRMVGGAGELFF. The chain has TRBV7-9 and TRBJ2-2; the match to TRBD1 covers 7 bases. The V segment lost 6 bases and the J segment 6 bases; nucleotides outside the gene matches: 7. The length of the CDR3 is 14 residues. The germline V gene encodes CDR1 SEHNR and CDR2 FQNEAQ (reference sequence).

V and J are TRBV23-1 and TRBJ1-3, with 9 bases fitting TRBD1. TRBV23-1 is an ORF, with its function uncertain. The CDR3 covers 17 residues. V lost 3 bases to trimming and J lost 4 bases; unmatched junction nucleotides: 10. This CDR3 reads CASSHAGTGTTGNTIYF. The DNA of the CDR3 is TGCGCCAGCAGTCACGCCGGGACAGGGACTACGGGAAACACCATATATTTT.

This clone was counted a single time. The chain combines TRBV6-1 with TRBJ2-7, with D uncertain. From germline, CDR1 is MNHNS and CDR2 SASEGT. The CDR3 is made up of 15 amino acids. Between the trimmed V and J ends, which lost 2 bases and 0 bases, there was a span of 11 bases. The CDR3 DNA follows: TGTGCCAGCAGTGAATTGGCAGACTCCTCCTACGAGCAGTACTTC. It encodes CASSELADSSYEQYF.

The rearrangement uses TRBV19 and TRBJ2-2; D possibly corresponds to TRBD2 (6 bases). In germline, CDR1 is LNHDA, CDR2 SQIVND (reference sequence). The CDR3 sequence is 15 residues long. Trimming took off 7 bases at V and 5 bases at J, with 17 bases between the two ends. CDR3 residues: CASTPLGSGTGELFF. In DNA form, the CDR3 reads TGTGCCAGTACACCGCTCGGTAGCGGAACCGGGGAGCTGTTTTTT.

The chain combines TRBV4-1 with TRBJ2-1, with TRBD2 matching over 14 bases. The CDR3 runs 21 residues. Unmatched junction bases numbered 21, after V lost 3 bases and J lost 8 bases. In germline, CDR1 is MGHRA, CDR2 YSYEKL. DNA for the CDR3: TGCGCCAGCAGCCAGGCCCCGGGACTAGCGGGAGTTTCTCCCCTATTCTATGAGCAGTTCTTC. Translation gives CASSQAPGLAGVSPLFYEQFF.

The chain couples TRBV18 to TRBJ2-2; 10 bases map to TRBD1. The CDR3 runs to 17 residues. V lost 2 bases, J lost 6 bases, and 9 bases stayed unmatched. Germline CDR1 and CDR2: KGHSH and LQKENI. CDR3 sequence: CASSPFAPGQGSGELFF. DNA for the CDR3: TGTGCCAGCTCACCATTCGCCCCGGGACAGGGGTCCGGGGAGCTGTTTTTT.

The chain has TRBV29-1 and TRBJ2-3, with a weak D call TRBD2 (5 bases). Trimming took 4 bases from V and 5 from J, leaving 7 bases between them. The CDR3 length is 11 residues. CDR1 SQVTM and CDR2 ANQGSEA come from the germline V gene. The chain's CDR3 is CSVGEGDTQYF. The CDR3 region has the DNA TGCAGCGTTGGCGAGGGAGATACGCAGTATTTT.

The chain has TRBV19 and TRBJ1-5; tentatively, D is TRBD1 (6 bases). V lost 0 bases and J 9 bases, leaving 24 bases between the germline ends. This CDR3 is built from 18 residues. The germline V gene has CDR1 LNHDA and CDR2 SQIVND (reference sequence). Written as DNA, the CDR3 is TGTGCCAGTAGTATAGAGATGGGAGCAGGGGCGAGCATTGGGCCCCAGCATTTT. Protein sequence: CASSIEMGAGASIGPQHF.